This entry describes one TCR beta chain. Its antigen remains unidentified. This sample is drawn from a study of cytomegalovirus exposure and HLA in healthy donors. General study results and limits: Clonal expansion, a later analysis showed, was greater in HLA-associated TCR beta chains than in equally common others. Presence/absence analyses rested on an assumption that sequencing depth was roughly uniform across donors. For TCR beta chains, V- and J-gene trimming was later linked to a missense DCLRE1C variant. A later analysis linked 16,951 TCR beta sequences to HLA alleles at 0.05 false discovery rate.

It was with 60 Vbeta and 13 Jbeta primers that the PCR ran. This table comes from immunoSEQ multiplex PCR, and its TCRdb copy is limited to in-frame clones, with some not included. The table has fewer than 150,000 clones, more than 80% seen once; the top ten hold 1%. The CDR3 runs to 16 residues. Germline V CDR1 and CDR2: MDHEN, SYDVKM. V shed 2 bases and J shed 3 bases, with 16 bases lying between them. This rearrangement joins TRBV28 to TRBJ1-1; TRBD1 is a possible D gene (5 bases). This clonotype originated in a man aged 40-50 years in good health and CMV-seronegative. The sequencing sample was made of PBMCs. The CDR3 is CASSLPQGGGYTEAFF. The CDR3 bases are TGTGCCAGCAGTTTACCCCAGGGAGGTGGGTACACTGAAGCTTTCTTT.